This TCR beta chain was documented in a study of T-cell memory formation after mild COVID-19. Regarding the study as a whole: The finding that pre-infection memory included some responding clones suggested that cross-reactive memory joined. Contracting clones, day 15 to 85, had balanced CD4/CD8, and later expanders favored CD4+.

In TCRdb, the 5' RACE reads were re-called with MiXCR into one record per CDR3 protein. In the table there are 300,000 to 400,000 distinct CDR3 sequences, about a sixth of which are singletons. The ends were cut back, 5 bases at V and 0 bases at J, with 7 bases in the middle. The CDR3 sequence is 14 residues long. This clonotype was detected only a few times. The antigen is undetermined. Source material: PBMCs or a T cell subset sorted from them (not recorded which). The chain recombines TRBV12-3 or TRBV12-4 with TRBJ2-2; a weak D match, TRBD1 (6 bases). This receptor was identified in a man aged 18 to 29 who had mild COVID-19 (a few samples of this study predate the infection). Cell type and time point are not known. The CDR3 region is CASSRTANTGELFF. The CDR3 nucleotides are TGTGCCAGCAGTCGGACAGCGAACACCGGGGAGCTGTTTTTT.